This T cell receptor (beta chain) was recorded in a study of blood T cell repertoires in COVID-19. Background on the study: In each case, the material was cDNA or gDNA derived from T cells, B-cell-depleted T cells, or PBMCs.

This CDR3 has 17 residues. V gave up 4 bases and J gave up 4 bases; unmatched junction bases: 9. CDR1 and CDR2 from the germline V gene are SEHNR and FQNEAQ (reference sequence). As processed by the authors: It was from reference gene primer amplification that nucleated cell counts were estimated. The assay was immunoSEQ multiplex PCR, and TCRdb's table has in-frame clones only and misses some. The V and J calls and clone size come from that table; D and trimming were worked out from the DNA. The data hold about 160,000 clones, with approximately 90% observed a single time. The sequence came from a man aged 18 to 35 with acute or convalescent COVID-19. Material: peripheral blood. The V gene is TRBV7-9, the J gene TRBJ1-5; 11 bases are a match to TRBD1. The DNA of the CDR3 is TGTGCCAGCAGCTCCGGACAGGGGGCAGGTCGAAATCAGCCCCAGCATTTT. It specifies CASSSGQGAGRNQPQHF.